This TCR beta chain emerged from a study of CD8 T cells in ankylosing spondylitis. The study's findings and limits: The authors reported significant enrichment of disease-linked clones in matched ankylosing spondylitis synovial fluid. Ankylosing spondylitis blood appeared to carry a characteristic TCR beta motif of under ten highly homologous variants.

This CDR3 spans 13 amino acids. In germline, CDR1 is MNHEY, CDR2 SMNVEV (reference sequence). Using its own MiXCR run on the 5' RACE reads, TCRdb lists one record per CDR3 protein. The data show about 500,000 distinct CDR3 sequences, about 13% seen once. This clonotype showed up just a few times. The antigen remains undetermined. One end of the junction is discordant with germline, which a read error may explain. What was sequenced was blood, either unsorted or a sorted T cell fraction (not recorded which). The chain employs TRBV27 and TRBJ2-3, with 15 bases lining up with TRBD2. The receptor's source is a male donor with ankylosing spondylitis. CDR3 nucleotides: TGTGCCAGCAGTTTATCCGGTGGGACTAGCGGGAGGTTT. This codes for CASSLSGGTSGRF.